The entry below gives a single TCR beta chain sequence along with its context. This sample was included in a study of blood T cell repertoires in COVID-19. As handled by the study authors: Reference gene primer amplification gave nucleated cell count estimates. The data were produced by immunoSEQ multiplex PCR, yet TCRdb's version contains in-frame clones alone and is incomplete. V, J and clone size reflect that table, while D and trimming were determined from the DNA. The table records roughly 100,000 clones, 70% to 75% of them present only once. CDR1 is SGHAT and CDR2 is FQNNGV in the germline V gene. Deletions cut 3 bases from V and 6 bases from J, with 3 bases between. This CDR3 has 12 residues.

Sequenced sample: peripheral blood. The clonotype comes from a human donor with acute or convalescent COVID-19. The donor label of this sample is uncertain. The chain combines TRBV11-2 with TRBJ1-6; no clear D gene. The CDR3 nucleotides read TGTGCCAGCAGCTTCAGTAATTCACCCCTCCACTTT. Translation: CASSFSNSPLHF.